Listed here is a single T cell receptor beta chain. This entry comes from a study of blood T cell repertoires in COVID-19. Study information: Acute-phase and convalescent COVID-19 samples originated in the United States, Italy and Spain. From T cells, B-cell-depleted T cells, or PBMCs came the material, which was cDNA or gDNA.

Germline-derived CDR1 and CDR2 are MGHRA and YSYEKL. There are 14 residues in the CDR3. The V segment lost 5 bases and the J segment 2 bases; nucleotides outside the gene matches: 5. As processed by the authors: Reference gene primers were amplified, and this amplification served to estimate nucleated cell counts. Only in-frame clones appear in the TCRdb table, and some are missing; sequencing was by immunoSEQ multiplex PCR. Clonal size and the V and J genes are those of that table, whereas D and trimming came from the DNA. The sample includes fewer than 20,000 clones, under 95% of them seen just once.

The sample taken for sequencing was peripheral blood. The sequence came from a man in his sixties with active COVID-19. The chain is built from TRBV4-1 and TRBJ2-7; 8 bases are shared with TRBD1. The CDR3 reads CASSTRTGTYEQYF. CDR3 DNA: TGCGCCAGCAGCACCCGGACAGGGACCTACGAGCAGTACTTC.